The 21 T cell receptor beta chains below all came from one sample that was sequenced in a study of cytomegalovirus exposure and HLA in healthy donors. Use of 60 Vbeta and 13 Jbeta primers characterized the PCR. Assay: immunoSEQ multiplex PCR; the TCRdb copy retains only in-frame clones and omits some. Of around 190,000 clones in the sample, 81% were seen once. The sequencing sample was made of PBMCs. Receptors were obtained from a man aged 35 to 55 in good health and CMV-seropositive.

This chain joins TRBV18 and TRBJ1-2; 7 nucleotides agree with TRBD1. V lost 3 bases and J lost 0; bases outside the gene matches: 7. The CDR3 runs to 16 residues. Germline CDR1 reads KGHSH; CDR2 reads LQKENI. The CDR3 protein is CASSPLKDRANYGYTF. CDR3 in DNA: TGTGCCAGCTCACCTCTGAAAGACAGGGCTAACTATGGCTACACCTTC.

The chain combines TRBV5-8 with TRBJ2-4; possible D gene TRBD2, 6 bases. Germline V gives CDR1 SGHTS, CDR2 YDEGEE. The V gene lost 4 bases and the J gene lost 3 bases, with 17 bases spanning the gap. The CDR3 is made up of 16 amino acids. CDR3 nucleotide sequence: TGTGCCAGCAGCCTTAAATGGGGGGTAGGCAAAAACATTCAGTACTTC. Protein: CASSLKWGVGKNIQYF.

The chain employs TRBV7-8 and TRBJ2-3, with 9 bases fitting TRBD2. The V and J ends lost 0 bases and 6 bases, in that order; junction bases with no gene match: 7. CDR1 is SGHVS, CDR2 FQNEAQ, per germline. CDR3 size: 16 residues. This chain's CDR3 is CASSLARGGALDTQYF. DNA for the CDR3: TGTGCCAGCAGCTTAGCGCGGGGGGGTGCTTTGGATACGCAGTATTTT.

Written as DNA, the CDR3 is TGTGCCAGCGGGGACAGAAGCAATCAGCCCCAGCATTTT. Translating it yields CASGDRSNQPQHF. The gene calls are TRBV6-5 and TRBJ1-5; TRBD1 aligns across 7 bases. V shed 8 bases and J 1 base; nucleotides not matched to a gene: 2. Germline assignment: CDR1 MNHEY and CDR2 SVGAGI. CDR3 length: 13 residues.

The chain uses TRBV7-2 and TRBJ2-5; weak D call: TRBD2 (5 bases). Germline CDR1 is SGHTA and CDR2 is FQGNSA. The V end was cut by 4 bases, the J end by 2 bases, with 8 bases between. CDR3 size: 13 residues. CDR3 nucleotides: TGTGCCAGCAGCTCTGGACTTCAAGAGACCCAGTACTTC. Translation: CASSSGLQETQYF.

V is TRBV9 and J is TRBJ2-7; D is ambiguous. The CDR3 consists of 14 residues. The germline CDR1 and CDR2 sequences are SGDLS and YYNGEE. Deletions cut 0 bases from V and 2 bases from J, with 9 bases between. The CDR3 is CASSVGATTYEQYF. The CDR3 DNA sequence: TGTGCCAGCAGCGTAGGAGCTACGACCTACGAGCAGTACTTC.

The chain is built from TRBV7-3 and TRBJ2-1; 9 nucleotides align to TRBD1. The CDR3 covers 13 residues. Trimming removed 5 bases from V and 13 bases from J; junction bases left unmatched: 9. The germline V gene has CDR1 SGHTA and CDR2 FQGTGA. The CDR3 nucleotides read TGTGCCAGCAGCCGGGACAGGGATGCCCAACAGTTCTTC. Its protein is CASSRDRDAQQFF. The whole variable domain, remainder taken from reference TRBV7-3 and TRBJ2-1, is GAGVSQTPSNKVTEKGKYVELRCDPISGHTALYWYRQSLGQGPEFLIYFQGTGAADDSGLPNDRFFAVRPEGSVSTLKIQRTERGDSAVYLCASSRDRDAQQFFGPGTRLTVL.

This clone was picked up one time. The V gene is TRBV6-1, the J gene TRBJ2-3; TRBD2 agrees at 7 bases. The CDR3 has 13 residues. Looked up from germline, CDR1 is MNHNS and CDR2 is SASEGT. J was trimmed by 1 base and V by 11 bases; bases with no gene match: 6. The CDR3 coding sequence is TGTGCCTATCGGGGGGATGGCACAGATACGCAGTATTTT. Encoded protein: CAYRGDGTDTQYF.

J is TRBJ2-3 and V is TRBV5-1; TRBD1 is a possible D gene (5 bases). The V and J ends lost 3 bases and 1 base respectively, with 9 bases between them. This CDR3 region has 14 residues. Germline CDR1 SGHRS, CDR2 YFSETQ. CDR3 protein: CASSWGEGTDTQYF. The CDR3 DNA reads TGCGCCAGCAGCTGGGGCGAGGGCACAGATACGCAGTATTTT. The variable domain in full, completed from reference TRBV5-1 and TRBJ2-3, reads KAGVTQTPRYLIKTRGQQVTLSCSPISGHRSVSWYQQTPGQGLQFLFEYFSETQRNKGNFPGRFSGRQFSNSRSEMNVSTLELGDSALYLCASSWGEGTDTQYFGPGTRLTVL.

The chain employs TRBV27 and TRBJ2-7, with D possibly matching TRBD1 (6 bases). This CDR3 is 15 amino acids long. The V gene lost 6 bases and the J gene lost 6 bases, with 21 bases spanning the gap. The germline V gene has CDR1 MNHEY and CDR2 SMNVEV (reference sequence). The DNA of the CDR3 is TGTGCCAGCAGAAGCACAGGGTTCCCATCTCTCGAGCAGTACTTC. Its protein product is CASRSTGFPSLEQYF.

The chain links TRBV7-9 to TRBJ2-5; the match to TRBD1 covers 7 bases. CDR3 length: 16 amino acids. In germline, CDR1 is SEHNR, CDR2 FQNEAQ (reference sequence). V was clipped by 5 bases and J by 2 bases; unmatched bases: 11. CDR3 region: CASSRSGGVRQETQYF. The DNA for the CDR3 is TGTGCCAGCAGCCGTTCAGGGGGAGTGAGACAAGAGACCCAGTACTTC.

This clone appeared a few times. The chain joins TRBV19 to TRBJ2-4; 7 bases match TRBD1. V lost 6 bases, J lost 2 bases, and 22 bases stayed unmatched. The germline gives CDR1 LNHDA, CDR2 SQIVND (reference sequence). The CDR3 is 20 amino acids. The CDR3 region has the DNA TGTGCCAGTAGCACCCAAGGACAGGCGTTCGGCTTGACAACCAAAAACATTCAGTACTTC. Translating it yields CASSTQGQAFGLTTKNIQYF.

The genes are TRBV19 and TRBJ1-6; 8 bases align to TRBD1. Germline V lookup: CDR1 LNHDA, CDR2 SQIVND (reference sequence). The CDR3 sequence is 15 residues long. The V gene end was trimmed by 6 bases and the J gene end by 6 bases; junction bases not matched to a gene: 7. CDR3 coding DNA: TGTGCCAGTAGGACAGGACAGGGAGGTAATTCACCCCTCCACTTT. It yields the protein CASRTGQGGNSPLHF.

V gene TRBV4-3 combines with J gene TRBJ2-7; TRBD1 matches 11 bases. The CDR3 runs to 17 residues. V lost 1 base, J lost 0 bases, and 5 bases stayed unmatched. CDR1 and CDR2 from the germline V gene are LGHNA and YSLEER. The CDR3 protein is CASSQGRTGGLSYEQYF. For the CDR3, the DNA is TGCGCCAGCAGCCAAGGACGGACAGGGGGCCTCTCCTACGAGCAGTACTTC.

The rearrangement links TRBV5-1 to TRBJ2-2, with 7 bases identical to TRBD1. Trimming at V came to 1 base and at J to 4 bases, leaving 4 bases not matched to a gene. Germline V gene sequence: CDR1 SGHRS, CDR2 YFSETQ. The CDR3 has 15 amino acids. CDR3 bases: TGCGCCAGCAGCTTGACGAGGGGGCCCACCGGGGAGCTGTTTTTT. Translation gives CASSLTRGPTGELFF.

The chain recombines TRBV5-1 with TRBJ1-3; 7 bases match TRBD1. Germline V gives CDR1 SGHRS, CDR2 YFSETQ. The CDR3 is made up of 15 amino acids. Losses at the gene ends were 4 bases for V and 5 bases for J; bases not matched to a gene: 9. CDR3 bases: TGCGCCAGCAGCGACGGGACAGCCAACCGAAACACCATATATTTT. The encoded protein is CASSDGTANRNTIYF.

This clone was recorded a few times. The rearrangement joins TRBV6-5 to TRBJ1-4, with 9 bases matching TRBD1. Germline trimming cut 5 bases from V and 5 bases from J; bases unmatched to any gene: 3. Per the germline V gene, CDR1 is MNHEY and CDR2 is SVGAGI. The CDR3 extends over 14 amino acids. The CDR3 loop is CASSVGQGNEKLFF. CDR3 DNA: TGTGCCAGCAGTGTCGGACAGGGGAATGAAAAACTGTTTTTT.

The chain links TRBV7-8 to TRBJ2-2; D gene ambiguous. CDR1 and CDR2 (germline): SGHVS, FQNEAQ. Trimming removed 1 base from V and 9 bases from J, with 3 bases in between. This CDR3 is 11 amino acids long. Here the CDR3 DNA reads TGTGCCAGCAGCTTAGTTAGGGAGCTGTTTTTT. It specifies CASSLVRELFF.

The CDR3 coding sequence is TGTGCCAGCAGTTCGGGGGGGGTCGTCGCCACTGAAGCTTTCTTT. It is translated as CASSSGGVVATEAFF. V and J are TRBV6-5 and TRBJ1-1; D might be TRBD1 (5 bases). This CDR3 contains 15 residues. The germline V gene has CDR1 MNHEY and CDR2 SVGAGI. Trimming left V 4 bases short and J 4 bases short, with 16 bases between.

This chain links TRBV10-3 with TRBJ2-1, with TRBD1 matching over 7 bases. Germline V CDR1 and CDR2: ENHRY, SYGVKD. This CDR3 is 14 amino acids long. The J segment lost 10 bases and the V segment lost 0 bases, leaving 6 bases of the junction unmatched. The CDR3 DNA sequence: TGTGCCATCAGTGAGTCATACAGGGGACAAGAGCAGTTCTTC. Its translation is CAISESYRGQEQFF.

The chain is built from TRBV28 and TRBJ2-3; TRBD2 is a possible D gene (6 bases). Germline V gene lookup returns CDR1 MDHEN and CDR2 SYDVKM. V dropped 2 bases and J dropped 1 base, with 13 bases sitting between them. The CDR3 is 16 amino acids. The CDR3 here is CASSLLGGVGTDTQYF. The CDR3 DNA reads TGTGCCAGCAGTTTACTGGGGGGAGTTGGCACAGATACGCAGTATTTT. Full variable domain (rest looked up from reference TRBV28 and TRBJ2-3): DVKVTQSSRYLVKRTGEKVFLECVQDMDHENMFWYRQDPGLGLRLIYFSYDVKMKEKGDIPEGYSVSREKKERFSLILESASTNQTSMYLCASSLLGGVGTDTQYFGPGTRLTVL.